A single sample is the source of the 9 T cell receptor beta chains below, sequenced in a study of T-cell memory formation after mild COVID-19 (dated by TCRdb to the early 2020s). Receptors were amplified or captured by 5' RACE. Data came from an Illumina NovaSeq 6000. The raw public data were reprocessed by TCRdb itself: fastp quality trimming at Q25, MiXCR clonotype calling, in-frame beta chains only. Rows with a matching CDR3 protein are joined into one entry that keeps the most common DNA and genes. This sample comprises 150,000 to 200,000 distinct CDR3 sequences, roughly 28% of them detected only once. The top ten clonotypes cover 12% of the sample. The sample consisted of PBMCs or a T cell subset sorted from them (not recorded which). These receptors all come from an adult woman who had mild COVID-19 (a few samples of this study predate the infection). The sample titles of this study are shuffled in the database, so cell type and time point are left out; the donor was told from shared clones.

This clonotype was counted between two and nine times. The chain employs TRBV12-3 or TRBV12-4 and TRBJ2-1; maybe TRBD1 (5 bases). Trimming took off 3 bases at V and 0 bases at J, with 9 bases between the two ends. CDR3 length: 15 amino acids. CDR3: CASSFWGGSYNEQFF. CDR3 coding DNA: TGTGCCAGCAGTTTCTGGGGCGGCTCCTACAATGAGCAGTTCTTC.

The rearrangement joins TRBV12-3 or TRBV12-4 to TRBJ2-1; a weak D match, TRBD2 (5 bases). The CDR3 spans 12 residues. V gave up 6 bases and J gave up 10 bases, with 13 bases separating them. This CDR3 reads CASSQLGYEQFF. CDR3 DNA sequence: TGTGCCAGCAGCCAACTAGGATACGAGCAGTTCTTC.

The chain combines TRBV18 with TRBJ1-1; D possibly corresponds to TRBD1 (5 bases). Trimming took 3 bases from V and 1 from J, leaving 24 bases between them. Germline CDR1 KGHSH, CDR2 LQKENI. This CDR3 has 19 amino acids. CDR3: CASSPQNPSWTMKNTEAFF. The CDR3, as DNA: TGTGCCAGCTCACCGCAGAACCCCTCGTGGACAATGAAGAACACTGAAGCTTTCTTT.

This clonotype has a handful of counts. The J gene is TRBJ1-6, the V gene TRBV18; the D gene is possibly TRBD1 (5 bases). The germline V gene encodes CDR1 KGHSH and CDR2 LQKENI. The V end was cut by 3 bases, the J end by 5 bases, with 11 bases between. This CDR3 comprises 15 residues. CDR3 sequence reads: CASSPPGRNNSPLHF. In DNA, the CDR3 is TGTGCCAGCTCACCGCCGGGACGGAATAATTCACCCCTCCACTTT.

The V call is TRBV11-3, the J call TRBJ2-1; 10 positions match TRBD2. CDR1 and CDR2 (germline): SGHNT, YENEEA. V lost 5 bases and J lost 7; bases outside the gene matches: 8. The CDR3 contains 15 residues. The CDR3 here is CASSVTSGNLNEQFF. The CDR3 nucleotides read TGTGCCAGCAGCGTCACTAGCGGGAATTTAAATGAGCAGTTCTTC. The full variable domain, its missing parts supplied by reference TRBV11-3 and TRBJ2-1, is EAGVVQSPRYKIIEKKQPVAFWCNPISGHNTLYWYLQNLGQGPELLIRYENEEAVDDSQLPKDRFSAERLKGVDSTLKIQPAELGDSAVYLCASSVTSGNLNEQFFGPGTRLTVL.

The genes are TRBV29-1 and TRBJ2-7; 9 positions agree with TRBD2. After removal of 7 bases from V and 2 bases from J, the junction contained 6 bases not matched to a gene. Per the germline V gene, CDR1 is SQVTM and CDR2 is ANQGSEA. There are 13 residues in the CDR3. The CDR3 bases are TGCAGCGCCCGACTAGCGGAGGCCTACGAGCAGTACTTC. This sequence encodes CSARLAEAYEQYF.

The chain links TRBV12-3 or TRBV12-4 to TRBJ2-5; D might be TRBD1 or TRBD2, each matching 5 bases. The V end lost 2 bases, the J end lost 6 bases, and 10 bases lay between the germline ends. The CDR3 runs 13 residues. CDR3 in DNA: TGTGCCAGCAGTTTAATTGAGGGGAAGACCCAGTACTTC. Its translation: CASSLIEGKTQYF.

The count of this clonotype is one. The rearrangement joins TRBV11-2 to TRBJ2-1; the match to TRBD2 covers 8 bases. V shed 5 bases and J 0 bases; nucleotides not matched to a gene: 9. Per germline, CDR1 SGHAT and CDR2 FQNNGV. CDR3 length equals 17 residues. The DNA for the CDR3 is TGTGCCAGCAGCCACATAGGGGGGACTAGCTCCTACAATGAGCAGTTCTTC. Translated: CASSHIGGTSSYNEQFF.

The chain has TRBV5-1 and TRBJ1-2; 10 bases are shared with TRBD1. The germline CDR1 and CDR2 sequences are SGHRS and YFSETQ. CDR3 length equals 16 residues. After removal of 4 bases from V and 8 bases from J, the junction contained 14 bases not matched to a gene. The CDR3 nucleotides are TGCGCCAGCAGCACTCGACAGGGGGCGGACATTTGGGGCTACACCTTC. Its protein is CASSTRQGADIWGYTF.